This T cell receptor (beta chain) was retrieved from a study of a mutant IDH1 vaccine in newly diagnosed glioma. Overall study: Each patient was administered eight vaccinations, scheduled in weeks 1, 3, 5, 7, 11, 15, 19 and 23. The treated population exhibited a male proportion of roughly 60%, a female proportion of about 38%, and a mean age of about 39 years.

Time point in this sample: week 11, during vaccination. Topical imiquimod accompanied each vaccine dose, which consisted of 300 ug of mutant IDH1 20-mer peptide. Turning to this clone: Its specificity is unknown.

The CDR3 consists of 13 residues. The V and J ends lost 1 base and 5 bases respectively, with 4 bases between them. Germline-derived CDR1 and CDR2 are SGHRS and YFSETQ. Sequenced by immunoSEQ multiplex PCR; TCRdb stores in-frame clones only, minus some. The repertoire consists of over 55,000 clones, with 84% occurring once and the leading ten covering 3.5% to 4.5%. This chain links TRBV5-1 with TRBJ1-6; no reliable D call. The material sequenced was PBMCs, taken from a glioma patient whose treatment included an IDH1 peptide vaccine. This TCR was recovered from a man aged 25-40 years with glioma. CDR3 sequence: CASSLTDNSPLHF. CDR3 in DNA: TGCGCCAGCAGCTTGACAGATAATTCACCCCTCCACTTT.